The present T cell receptor beta chain was sequenced within a study of human T cells and chemical hapten exposure. Study-level information: Variation in per-sample TCR yields came mainly from small pooled library volume differences. Study observations and caveats: Controls had significantly fewer large CDR3 similarity clusters than were formed by expanded TCRs.

V was clipped by 8 bases and J by 0 bases, with 7 bases between them. CDR1 and CDR2 (germline): MNHEY, SVGEGT. This CDR3 comprises 13 residues. On this clonotype: Antigen: not known.

Noted time point: pre-sensitization, week 0. Specified treatment: therapeutic diphenylcyclopropenone sensitization with weekly scalp DPC. It was unfractionated whole blood from which total RNA was extracted. As the library was built, unique molecular identifiers were attached to individual cDNA molecules. TCRdb analysed the RACE reads with MiXCR anew, one entry per CDR3 protein. The table has about 80,000 distinct CDR3 sequences, 13% to 15% seen once. Sequenced here: whole blood, sampled in connection with sensitization to the hapten diphenylcyclopropenone (DPC). This chain uses TRBV6-2 or TRBV6-3 with TRBJ2-2; D may be TRBD2 (5 bases). The source is a woman aged 50 to 60 with alopecia areata. Some clones in this sample may be carry-over from other donors' samples. CDR3: CASGRTNTGELFF. The DNA for the CDR3 is TGTGCCAGCGGGAGAACGAACACCGGGGAGCTGTTTTTT.